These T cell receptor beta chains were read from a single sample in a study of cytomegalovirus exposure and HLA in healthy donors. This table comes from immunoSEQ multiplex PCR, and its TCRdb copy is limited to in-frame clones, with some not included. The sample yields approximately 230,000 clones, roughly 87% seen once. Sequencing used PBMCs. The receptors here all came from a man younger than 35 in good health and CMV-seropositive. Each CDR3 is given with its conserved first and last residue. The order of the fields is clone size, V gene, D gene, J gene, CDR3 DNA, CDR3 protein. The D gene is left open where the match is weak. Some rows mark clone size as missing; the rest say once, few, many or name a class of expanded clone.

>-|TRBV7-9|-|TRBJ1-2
TGTGCCAGCAGACCCGCAGCCAACGATGGCTACACCTTC
CASRPAANDGYTF
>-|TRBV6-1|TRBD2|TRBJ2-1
TGTGCCAGCGCTAGGGCCGTTTTAGCGGGTAACGAGCAGTTCTTC
CASARAVLAGNEQFF
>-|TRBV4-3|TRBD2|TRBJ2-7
TGCGCCAGCAGCCAGCACCGACTAGCTGGATACGAGCAGTACTTC
CASSQHRLAGYEQYF
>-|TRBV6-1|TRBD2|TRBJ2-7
TGTGCCAGCAGTGACGGTCCTGTAGCGGGGACTTACGAGCAGTACTTC
CASSDGPVAGTYEQYF
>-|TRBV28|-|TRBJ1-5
TGTGCCAGCAGTTTAATCTGGGGTGGACAGCCCCAGCATTTT
CASSLIWGGQPQHF
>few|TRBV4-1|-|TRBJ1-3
TGCGCCAGCAGCCAAGTTACGGGTACTGGAAACACCATATATTTT
CASSQVTGTGNTIYF
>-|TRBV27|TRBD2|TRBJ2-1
TGTGCCAGCAGTTTATTGACTAGCGGACGGGGGCAGAATGAGCAGTTCTTC
CASSLLTSGRGQNEQFF
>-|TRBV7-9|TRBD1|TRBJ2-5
TGTGCCAGCAGCGGGGTCGGACAGGTCATACATCGTTCCCAAGAGACCCAGTACTTC
CASSGVGQVIHRSQETQYF
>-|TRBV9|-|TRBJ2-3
TGTGCCAGCAGCGTAGGGACGGGTGGGACAGATACGCAGTATTTT
CASSVGTGGTDTQYF
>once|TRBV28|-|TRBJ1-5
TGTGCCAGCCCCCGGTGGAGGGTGTCGTGTGGCAATCAGCCCCAGCATTTT
CASPRWRVSCGNQPQHF
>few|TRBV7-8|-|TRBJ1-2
TGTGCCAGCAGCCCAATCAGGGGAGGGAATGGCTACACCTTC
CASSPIRGGNGYTF
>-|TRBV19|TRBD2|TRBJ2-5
TGTGCCAGTAGGTCTAGCGGAAGTGGAGAGACCCAGTACTTC
CASRSSGSGETQYF
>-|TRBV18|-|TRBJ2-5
TGTGCCAGCTCACCCAAAGAGACCCAGTACTTC
CASSPKETQYF
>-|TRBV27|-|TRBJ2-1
TGTGCCAGCAGACCCTTCGCTAAGGACAGTTGGGCCGGGGTCCCCTACAATGAGCAGTTCTTC
CASRPFAKDSWAGVPYNEQFF
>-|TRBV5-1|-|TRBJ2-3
TGCGCCAGCAGCACGGAAGGGGATACGCAGTATTTT
CASSTEGDTQYF
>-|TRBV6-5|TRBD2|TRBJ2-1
TGTGCCAGCAGTTACTCCGGGACTAGCGGGACGAATGAGCAGTTCTTC
CASSYSGTSGTNEQFF
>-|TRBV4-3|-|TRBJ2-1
TGCGCCAGCAGCCAAGAAGTGACTACCCTAGGGGGTGAGCAGTTCTTC
CASSQEVTTLGGEQFF
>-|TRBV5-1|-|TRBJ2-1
TGCGCCAGCAGCCGCGTGGGGCTGGAGCAGTTCTTC
CASSRVGLEQFF
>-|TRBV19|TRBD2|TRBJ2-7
TGTGCCAGTAGTGGGACTAGCGGGGGCCGGTCCTCCTACGAGCAGTACTTC
CASSGTSGGRSSYEQYF
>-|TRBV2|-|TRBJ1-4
TGTGCCAGCAGGCGTAGGGCTGAGGAAAAACTGTTTTTT
CASRRRAEEKLFF
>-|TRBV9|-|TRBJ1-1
TGTGCCAGCAGCGGGTCGCAGGGATCGGGCACTGAAGCTTTCTTT
CASSGSQGSGTEAFF